Each of the 29 T cell receptor beta chains below was sequenced from the same sample in a study of blood T cell repertoires in COVID-19. TCRdb's copy holds only in-frame clones and misses some; the assay was immunoSEQ multiplex PCR. The table has roughly 250,000 clones, 80% to 90% seen once. The sequencing input was PBMCs or T cells enriched from blood (not recorded which). These receptors all come from a woman in her thirties who had recovered from COVID-19.

The table lists this clone with a few counts. The chain has TRBV28 and TRBJ1-2; a possible D gene is TRBD1 (6 bases). The V and J ends lost 6 bases and 6 bases respectively, with 8 bases between them. Germline assignment: CDR1 MDHEN and CDR2 SYDVKM. This CDR3 contains 11 residues. The CDR3 coding sequence is TGTGCCAGCAGCTACAGGGATGGCTACACCTTC. Translation gives CASSYRDGYTF.

CDR3 loop: CSARPTYEQYF. CDR3 in DNA: TGCAGTGCTAGACCCACCTACGAGCAGTACTTC. V and J are TRBV20-1 and TRBJ2-7; D gene uncertain. The CDR3 contains 11 residues. The V gene's germline CDR1 is DFQATT and CDR2 SNEGSKA (reference sequence). Trimming took off 2 bases at V and 2 bases at J, with 4 bases between the two ends.

The J gene is TRBJ2-7, the V gene TRBV21-1; the listed D gene, TRBD1, was not tested against the DNA. TRBV21-1 constitutes a pseudogene. The CDR3 is 20 amino acids. CDR3 DNA sequence: TGTGCCAGCAGCAAACAAAAGTCCCTCCCCAGGCCATTCATCTCCTACGAGCAGTACTTC. Its protein product is CASSKQKSLPRPFISYEQYF.

J is TRBJ1-2 and V is TRBV6-6; TRBD1 might be the D (5 bases). The V gene's germline CDR1 is MNHNY and CDR2 SVGAGI (reference sequence). Trimming left V 5 bases short and J 2 bases short, with 12 bases between. The length of the CDR3 is 14 residues. The CDR3 nucleotides read TGTGCCAGCAGTCTCGGGGGAGAGAACTATGGCTACACCTTC. This gives the protein CASSLGGENYGYTF.

The chain carries TRBV3-1 (or the pseudogene TRBV3-2) and TRBJ2-3; the D gene is possibly TRBD1 (6 bases). The CDR3 consists of 15 residues. Germline values: CDR1 LGHDT, CDR2 YNNKEL (reference sequence). V was trimmed by 0 bases and J by 5 bases, leaving 12 bases between them. CDR3 DNA: TGTGCCAGCAGCCAAGAATCCAGGGGACAAGATACGCAGTATTTT. The encoded protein is CASSQESRGQDTQYF.

The chain joins TRBV6-5 to TRBJ1-1; no definite D call. From germline, CDR1 is MNHEY and CDR2 SVGAGI. V lost 2 bases to trimming and J lost 3 bases, with 13 bases between them. The length of the CDR3 is 15 residues. The CDR3 DNA is TGTGCCAGCAGTTACCCGGGGAGGGAGGACACTGAAGCTTTCTTT. Residues: CASSYPGREDTEAFF.

About this clone: Different DNA sequences within this sample yield the same CDR3. This chain connects TRBV7-9 to TRBJ2-7; 7 positions agree with TRBD2. This CDR3 has 13 residues. In germline, CDR1 is SEHNR, CDR2 FQNEAQ (reference sequence). Trimming cost V 5 bases and J 0 bases; bases outside gene matches: 1. The CDR3 region has the DNA TGTGCCAGCAGCGGCGGGAGCTCCTACGAGCAGTACTTC. Protein: CASSGGSSYEQYF. The whole variable domain, remainder taken from reference TRBV7-9 and TRBJ2-7, is DTGVSQNPRHKITKRGQNVTFRCDPISEHNRLYWYRQTLGQGPEFLTYFQNEAQLEKSRLLSDRFSAERPKGSFSTLEIQRTEQGDSAMYLCASSGGSSYEQYFGPGTRLTVT.

The J gene is TRBJ1-5, the V gene TRBV28; TRBD1 is a possible D gene (5 bases). The V gene's germline CDR1 is MDHEN and CDR2 SYDVKM. The CDR3 runs to 15 residues. Trimming left V 1 base short and J 0 bases short, with 7 bases between. CDR3 residues: CASSLFTGSNQPQHF. Written as DNA, the CDR3 is TGTGCCAGCAGTTTATTCACAGGTAGCAATCAGCCCCAGCATTTT.

The gene calls are TRBV5-4 and TRBJ2-3, with D unresolved. In germline, CDR1 is SGHNT, CDR2 YYREEE (reference sequence). The ends were cut back, 4 bases at V and 2 bases at J, with 8 bases in the middle. The CDR3 totals 13 residues. The chain's CDR3 is CASSQEFTDTQYF. Here the CDR3 DNA reads TGTGCCAGCAGCCAAGAGTTCACAGATACGCAGTATTTT.

V usage is TRBV7-2 and J usage is TRBJ2-7, with 7 positions matching TRBD1. Per the germline V gene, CDR1 is SGHTA and CDR2 is FQGNSA. The CDR3 is 13 residues long. V lost 4 bases to trimming and J lost 2 bases; unmatched junction nucleotides: 2. CDR3 sequence reads: CASSWGTAYEQYF. The CDR3 DNA reads as TGTGCCAGCAGCTGGGGGACAGCCTACGAGCAGTACTTC.

The chain links TRBV4-2 to TRBJ2-3, with a tentative D call TRBD2 (5 bases). The V end lost 2 bases, the J end lost 2 bases, and 14 bases lay between the germline ends. Germline V gene lookup returns CDR1 LGHNA and CDR2 YNFKEQ. The CDR3 has 16 amino acids. Here the CDR3 DNA reads TGTGCCAGCAGCCAAAGTAGGAGGCCAAACACAGATACGCAGTATTTT. It is translated as CASSQSRRPNTDTQYF.

This clone has a handful of counts. The rearrangement links TRBV2 to TRBJ1-2; D not resolved. The germline V and J ends were trimmed by 2 bases and 1 base, with 11 bases remaining between them. The germline CDR1 and CDR2 sequences are SNHLY and FYNNEI. The CDR3 has 15 residues. The CDR3 is CASSESRFDNYGYTF. The CDR3 DNA reads TGTGCCAGCAGTGAAAGCAGGTTTGATAACTATGGCTACACCTTC.

V and J are TRBV6-5 and TRBJ2-2; the D is unclear. V was shortened by 6 bases and J by 3 bases, with 8 bases between the two germline ends. This CDR3 spans 13 amino acids. Germline V gene lookup returns CDR1 MNHEY and CDR2 SVGAGI. The CDR3 loop reads CASRSPDTGELFF. The CDR3, as DNA: TGTGCCAGCAGAAGCCCGGACACCGGGGAGCTGTTTTTT.

This chain uses TRBV15 with TRBJ2-1, with 8 bases matching TRBD2. The germline V gene has CDR1 LNHNV and CDR2 YYDKDF (reference sequence). The CDR3 is made up of 14 amino acids. The V segment lost 5 bases and the J segment 6 bases; nucleotides outside the gene matches: 6. CDR3 coding DNA: TGTGCCACCAGCTTCCGGGGGGGCCGCAATGAGCAGTTCTTC. Translating gives CATSFRGGRNEQFF.

Many counts were recorded for this clone. This chain connects TRBV7-8 to TRBJ2-6, with D possibly being TRBD1 (6 bases). Germline V CDR1 and CDR2: SGHVS, FQNEAQ. The V gene lost 5 bases and the J gene lost 9 bases, with 11 bases spanning the gap. The CDR3 is made up of 13 amino acids. The CDR3 sequence: CASSLRGNNVLTF. The DNA of the CDR3 is TGTGCCAGCAGCCTAAGGGGGAACAACGTCCTGACTTTC.

The genes are TRBV28 and TRBJ1-5; a possible D gene is TRBD1 (6 bases). CDR1 and CDR2 (germline): MDHEN, SYDVKM. The CDR3 is 16 amino acids. Trimming removed 3 bases from V and 1 base from J, with 13 bases in between. CDR3 sequence: CASSLRGYVSNQPQHF. The CDR3 DNA reads TGTGCCAGCAGTTTGAGGGGGTATGTAAGCAATCAGCCCCAGCATTTT.

V usage is TRBV5-5 and J usage is TRBJ1-2; 7 positions match TRBD1. Germline V gene lookup returns CDR1 SGHKS and CDR2 YYEKEE (reference sequence). The CDR3 extends over 13 amino acids. Unmatched junction bases numbered 8, after V lost 4 bases and J lost 8 bases. CDR3 in DNA: TGTGCCAGCAGCCGAACCCCAGGGGGAGGCTACACCTTC. This codes for CASSRTPGGGYTF.

CDR3: CASSSRLRDRLSEQYF. DNA for the CDR3: TGTGCCAGCAGTTCTCGTCTCCGGGACAGGCTAAGCGAGCAGTACTTC. J is TRBJ2-7 and V is TRBV27; 8 positions match TRBD1. Germline lookup yields CDR1 MNHEY and CDR2 SMNVEV (reference sequence). Unmatched junction bases numbered 14, after V lost 4 bases and J lost 6 bases. This CDR3 has 16 amino acids.

The genes are TRBV7-8 and TRBJ1-5, with 7 bases lining up with TRBD1. In germline, CDR1 is SGHVS, CDR2 FQNEAQ. With V trimmed by 3 bases and J by 3 bases, 2 bases remained unmatched. This CDR3 has 14 amino acids. CDR3 amino acids: CASSFRGINQPQHF. The CDR3 DNA is TGTGCCAGCAGCTTCAGGGGGATCAATCAGCCCCAGCATTTT.

This clone was detected a few times. The chain employs TRBV6-4 and TRBJ2-3; 11 bases align to TRBD2. The CDR3 runs to 15 residues. After removal of 3 bases from V and 4 bases from J, the junction contained 3 bases not matched to a gene. Germline CDR1 and CDR2: MRHNA and SNTAGT. Here the CDR3 DNA reads TGTGCCAGCAGTGAGCTAGCGGGAGGCTCAGATACGCAGTATTTT. Its translation: CASSELAGGSDTQYF.

The chain recombines TRBV18 with TRBJ2-1, with D unresolved. The CDR3 is 13 amino acids. The ends were cut back, 3 bases at V and 2 bases at J, with 5 bases in the middle. Germline V lookup: CDR1 KGHSH, CDR2 LQKENI. CDR3 region: CASSPEPYNEQFF. DNA of the CDR3: TGTGCCAGCTCACCCGAGCCCTACAATGAGCAGTTCTTC.

V and J are TRBV28 and TRBJ2-5; 8 bases line up with TRBD2. The CDR3 covers 15 residues. CDR1 and CDR2 (germline): MDHEN, SYDVKM. Germline trimming cut 5 bases from V and 2 bases from J; bases unmatched to any gene: 7. The CDR3 DNA is TGTGCCAGCAGTGGCGGGGCTAGCGGGCAAGAGACCCAGTACTTC. This translates into CASSGGASGQETQYF. Variable domain in full (rest from reference TRBV28 and TRBJ2-5): DVKVTQSSRYLVKRTGEKVFLECVQDMDHENMFWYRQDPGLGLRLIYFSYDVKMKEKGDIPEGYSVSREKKERFSLILESASTNQTSMYLCASSGGASGQETQYFGPGTRLLVL.

About this clone itself: One junction end disagrees with the germline gene, perhaps due to a read error. The chain employs TRBV2 and TRBJ2-5; weak D call: TRBD1 (6 bases). CDR1 is SNHLY and CDR2 is FYNNEI in the germline V gene. There are 13 residues in the CDR3. The CDR3 DNA reads TGTGCCAACTCAAGGGACACCCAAGGGACCCAGTACTTC. Translation: CANSRDTQGTQYF.

The chain is built from TRBV19 and TRBJ2-5; 8 nucleotides agree with TRBD2. Germline loops: CDR1 LNHDA, CDR2 SQIVND (reference sequence). The CDR3 is made up of 15 amino acids. Unmatched junction bases numbered 15, after V lost 5 bases and J lost 10 bases. The chain's CDR3 is CASSPPFSGSTLQYF. The CDR3 DNA follows: TGTGCCAGTAGTCCACCATTCAGCGGGAGTACCCTCCAGTACTTC.

This clone was observed a single time. The rearrangement uses TRBV25-1 and TRBJ2-3; D uncertain. The V end lost 3 bases, the J end lost 2 bases, and 12 bases lay between the germline ends. The germline V gene has CDR1 MGHDK and CDR2 SYGVNS. CDR3 length: 15 residues. Here the CDR3 DNA reads TGTGCCAGCAGTGATCCCCAATCCCCCACAGATACGCAGTATTTT. Its protein product is CASSDPQSPTDTQYF. The whole variable domain, remainder taken from reference TRBV25-1 and TRBJ2-3, is EADIYQTPRYLVIGTGKKITLECSQTMGHDKMYWYQQDPGMELHLIHYSYGVNSTEKGDLSSESTVSRIRTEHFPLTLESARPSHTSQYLCASSDPQSPTDTQYFGPGTRLTVL.

A single count supports this clone. The rearrangement links TRBV28 to TRBJ1-2; D gene uncertain. V lost 7 bases and J 4 bases, leaving 25 bases between the germline ends. Germline V gene sequence: CDR1 MDHEN, CDR2 SYDVKM. The CDR3 is made up of 17 amino acids. CDR3 sequence (DNA): TGTGCCAGCACCATACCCCGAGGTTCGAGGGCGCCCTATGGCTACACCTTC. Translation gives CASTIPRGSRAPYGYTF.

As DNA, the CDR3 is TGCGCCAGCAGCCAAACAGGGGTCAAAGAAAAACTGTTTTTT. Its protein product is CASSQTGVKEKLFF. The chain joins TRBV4-1 to TRBJ1-4, with 7 bases identical to TRBD1. This CDR3 region has 14 residues. V was clipped by 2 bases and J by 8 bases; unmatched bases: 5. Germline V lookup: CDR1 MGHRA, CDR2 YSYEKL.

The rearrangement uses TRBV3-1 (or the pseudogene TRBV3-2) and TRBJ2-7, with TRBD2 as a possible D gene (6 bases). Looked up from germline, CDR1 is LGHDT and CDR2 is YNNKEL (reference sequence). The CDR3 has 19 amino acids. V lost 3 bases and J lost 0, with 24 bases in between. This CDR3 is CASSHESLRLAGSSYEQYF. DNA for the CDR3: TGTGCCAGCAGCCATGAAAGCTTGAGGTTGGCGGGGAGCTCCTACGAGCAGTACTTC.

V is TRBV28 and J is TRBJ1-4; unclear D gene. Trimming cost V 6 bases and J 6 bases, with 17 bases left between them. Germline-derived CDR1 and CDR2 are MDHEN and SYDVKM. This CDR3 spans 15 amino acids. The CDR3 DNA is TGTGCCAGCAGGGGTTACAGTAAACGGTATGAAAAACTGTTTTTT. Residues: CASRGYSKRYEKLFF.